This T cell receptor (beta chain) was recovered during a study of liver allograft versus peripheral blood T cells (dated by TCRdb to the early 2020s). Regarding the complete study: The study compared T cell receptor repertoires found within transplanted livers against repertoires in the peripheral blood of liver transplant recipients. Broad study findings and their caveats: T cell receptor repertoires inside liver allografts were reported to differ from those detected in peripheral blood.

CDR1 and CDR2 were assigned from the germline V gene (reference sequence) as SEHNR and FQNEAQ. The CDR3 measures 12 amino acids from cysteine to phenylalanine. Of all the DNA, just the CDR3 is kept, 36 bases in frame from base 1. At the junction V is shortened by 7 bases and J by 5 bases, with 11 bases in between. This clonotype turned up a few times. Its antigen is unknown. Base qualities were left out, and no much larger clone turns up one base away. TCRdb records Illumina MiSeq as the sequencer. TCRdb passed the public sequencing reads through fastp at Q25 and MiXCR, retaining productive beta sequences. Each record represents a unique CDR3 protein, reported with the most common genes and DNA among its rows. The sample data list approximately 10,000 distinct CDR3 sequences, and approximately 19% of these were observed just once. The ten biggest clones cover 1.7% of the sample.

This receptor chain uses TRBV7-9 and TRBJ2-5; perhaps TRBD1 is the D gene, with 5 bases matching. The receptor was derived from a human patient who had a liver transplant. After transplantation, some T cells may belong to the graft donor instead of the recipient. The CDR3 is CASNSGLETQYF. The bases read TGTGCCAGCAACTCAGGGCTGGAGACCCAGTACTTC.